This entry is about one T cell receptor (beta chain). Antigen: not known. The listed genes are named as in mouse. With the read ending 4 residues before the CDR3 end, the germline J gene is used to fill in that end. It was cDNA, reverse transcribed from extracted RNA, that served as the sequencing template. TCRdb keeps only in-frame clones here, not all; method: immunoSEQ multiplex PCR. The profile covers 2,500 to 3,500 clones, none occurring a single time. This entry belongs to a study of CD8+ T cells in alopecia areata. Study as a whole: Approximately 6-11-week-old female C3H/HeJ mice were grafted with skin from spontaneously alopecic 6-12-month-old C3H/HeJ graft donors.

Study outcomes and limitations: Relative to normal scalp, lesional scalp, especially alopecia totalis/universalis, showed higher clonality. Sharing of TCRs across patients appeared less clear than in mice, possibly for HLA-related reasons.

Per the germline V gene, CDR1 is GKSSPN and CDR2 is SITVG. The CDR3 spans 14 residues. Sequenced sample: lesional skin. This TCR derives from a C3H/HeJ mouse with alopecia areata. The mice in this strain carry MHC haplotype H2-k. This chain joins TRBV31 and TRBJ1-1; TRBD1 might be the D (5 bases). The CDR3 bases that were read are TGTGCCTGGAGTCTGAGTCTGGGGGTCTTA. It encodes CAWSLSLGVL. The CDR3 reads in full as CAWSLSLGVLEVFF.